These 24 T cell receptor beta chains originate from one sample sequenced in a study of blood T cell repertoires in COVID-19. Assay used: immunoSEQ multiplex PCR; TCRdb lists only in-frame clones, some missing. The sample has around 70,000 clones, approximately 80% seen once; the top ten hold around 15%. Sequenced material: peripheral blood. These receptors were collected from a human donor in a cohort sampled during active COVID-19.

This clone has a handful of counts. The CDR3 region is CASSEWTSRSDGYTF. CDR3 coding DNA: TGTGCCAGCAGTGAATGGACATCCCGGTCGGATGGCTACACCTTC. The chain recombines TRBV2 with TRBJ1-2; D perhaps matches TRBD1 (5 bases). The CDR3 length is 15 residues. From germline, CDR1 is SNHLY and CDR2 FYNNEI. Trimming removed 2 bases at V and 6 bases at J, with 16 bases between.

CDR3 sequence: CASSPPKGRGNYEQYF. CDR3 nucleotides: TGTGCCAGTAGTCCCCCGAAGGGAAGGGGAAATTACGAGCAGTACTTC. The chain carries TRBV19 and TRBJ2-7; maybe TRBD1 (5 bases). V was trimmed by 5 bases and J by 4 bases, leaving 21 bases between them. There are 16 residues in the CDR3. Per the germline V gene, CDR1 is LNHDA and CDR2 is SQIVND (reference sequence).

The chain employs TRBV30 and TRBJ2-7, with 10 bases identical to TRBD1. This CDR3 is built from 13 residues. The germline CDR1 and CDR2 sequences are GTSNPN and SVGIG (reference sequence). V lost 5 bases and J lost 5; bases outside the gene matches: 6. Here the CDR3 reads CAWSIGTGDEQYF. CDR3 nucleotides: TGTGCCTGGTCTATCGGGACAGGGGACGAGCAGTACTTC. Full variable domain (outside the CDR3, taken from reference TRBV30 and TRBJ2-7): SQTIHQWPATLVQPVGSPLSLECTVEGTSNPNLYWYRQAAGRGLQLLFYSVGIGQISSEVPQNLSASRPQDRQFILSSKKLLLSDSGFYLCAWSIGTGDEQYFGPGTRLTVT.

Only a few counts were recorded for this clone. The rearrangement links TRBV4-1 to TRBJ1-4, with D perhaps matching TRBD1 (5 bases). Germline V gives CDR1 MGHRA, CDR2 YSYEKL. The CDR3 contains 15 residues. Trimming removed 3 bases from V and 8 bases from J, with 16 bases in between. CDR3 amino acids: CASSQLGGAEEKLFF. The CDR3 nucleotides read TGCGCCAGCAGCCAGTTGGGCGGGGCGGAAGAAAAACTGTTTTTT.

Many counts were recorded for this clone. The rearrangement links TRBV4-3 to TRBJ2-1, with D possibly being TRBD2 (6 bases). V was clipped by 1 base and J by 5 bases, with 9 bases between them. Germline values: CDR1 LGHNA, CDR2 YSLEER. CDR3 size: 14 residues. CDR3 in DNA: TGCGCCAGCAGCCAAGTGGCGGGAAACAATGAGCAGTTCTTC. It encodes CASSQVAGNNEQFF.

This chain connects TRBV4-1 to TRBJ1-1, with 7 positions matching TRBD1. V trimming: 6 bases; J trimming: 1 base; junction bases outside the gene matches: 8. The CDR3 consists of 15 residues. Germline V gene data show CDR1 as MGHRA and CDR2 as YSYEKL. The CDR3 DNA is TGCGCCAGCAGTCCGACCGGGACAGCGAACACTGAAGCTTTCTTT. Translated, it gives CASSPTGTANTEAFF.

The V and J genes are TRBV28 and TRBJ2-7, with 13 bases fitting TRBD2. The germline gives CDR1 MDHEN, CDR2 SYDVKM. CDR3 length: 18 amino acids. Trimming at V came to 0 bases and at J to 2 bases, leaving 7 bases not matched to a gene. The CDR3 sequence is CASSLWGLAGLGTYEQYF. In nucleotides, the CDR3 is TGTGCCAGCAGTTTATGGGGACTAGCGGGACTCGGCACCTACGAGCAGTACTTC.

CDR3 protein: CASSLLVVGIEDTQYF. In DNA form, the CDR3 reads TGTGCCAGCAGTTTATTAGTTGTCGGGATCGAAGATACGCAGTATTTT. The J gene is TRBJ2-3, the V gene TRBV28, with a weak D call TRBD2 (5 bases). Germline CDR1 reads MDHEN; CDR2 reads SYDVKM. V was shortened by 1 base and J by 5 bases, with 16 bases between the two germline ends. This CDR3 is 16 amino acids long.

The sample holds a few counts of this clone. The chain employs TRBV30 and TRBJ1-2, with D unresolved. V was pared by 0 bases and J by 5 bases, with 7 bases between. The CDR3 contains 12 residues. Germline V CDR1 and CDR2: GTSNPN, SVGIG (reference sequence). The CDR3 coding sequence is TGTGCCTGGAGTGTCGGAGGGTATGGCTACACCTTC. It specifies CAWSVGGYGYTF.

The V and J genes are TRBV7-2 and TRBJ2-7; the D gene is possibly TRBD1 (7 bases). The CDR3 spans 14 residues. Germline values: CDR1 SGHTA, CDR2 FQGNSA. V was cut by 4 bases and J by 1 base, with 11 bases left in between. The CDR3 reads CASSWGDRSYEQYF. The CDR3, as DNA: TGTGCCAGCAGCTGGGGGGACAGATCCTACGAGCAGTACTTC.

This clone was detected only once. The genes are TRBV7-9 and TRBJ2-2; 8 nucleotides match TRBD2. CDR1 and CDR2 from the germline V gene are SEHNR and FQNEAQ (reference sequence). Trimming at V came to 3 bases and at J to 6 bases, leaving 9 bases not matched to a gene. There are 16 residues in the CDR3. Written as DNA, the CDR3 is TGTGCCAGCAGCTTTCTTCCAGCGGGAGACGCCGGGGAGCTGTTTTTT. Its protein is CASSFLPAGDAGELFF.

The genes are TRBV6-1 and TRBJ2-5; 9 bases line up with TRBD2. The CDR3 totals 16 residues. From germline, CDR1 is MNHNS and CDR2 SASEGT. Losses at the gene ends were 4 bases for V and 3 bases for J; bases not matched to a gene: 9. The CDR3 loop reads CASSGRPGLAKETQYF. CDR3 DNA: TGTGCCAGCAGTGGAAGGCCGGGACTAGCCAAAGAGACCCAGTACTTC.

This clone has just one count. The gene calls are TRBV3-1 (or the pseudogene TRBV3-2) and TRBJ1-6; D may be TRBD1 (5 bases). Trimming left V 7 bases short and J 5 bases short, with 12 bases between. CDR1 LGHDT and CDR2 YNNKEL come from the germline V gene (reference sequence). The CDR3 is 14 residues long. The CDR3, as DNA: TGTGCCAGCACAAGGGGATCCGATAATTCACCCCTCCACTTT. Translating it yields CASTRGSDNSPLHF.

This rearrangement joins TRBV7-8 to TRBJ1-4, with 7 bases matching TRBD1. The length of the CDR3 is 14 residues. V lost 7 bases and J lost 1; bases outside the gene matches: 3. CDR1 is SGHVS and CDR2 is FQNEAQ in the germline V gene. CDR3 DNA: TGTGCCAGCACCCAGGGGGTAACTAATGAAAAACTGTTTTTT. Protein: CASTQGVTNEKLFF.

This clone was found a few times. The CDR3 reads CASWRKDRAPRGTQYF. The CDR3, as DNA: TGTGCCAGCTGGAGAAAGGATCGCGCCCCACGCGGGACCCAGTACTTC. The rearrangement links TRBV24-1 to TRBJ2-5; D unresolved. This CDR3 region has 16 residues. Germline-derived CDR1 and CDR2 are KGHDR and SFDVKD. The ends were cut back, 11 bases at V and 7 bases at J, with 28 bases in the middle.

The J gene is TRBJ2-3, the V gene TRBV9; 9 bases align to TRBD2. This CDR3 is built from 15 residues. Germline loops: CDR1 SGDLS, CDR2 YYNGEE. V shed 4 bases and J 0 bases; nucleotides not matched to a gene: 3. CDR3 DNA sequence: TGTGCCAGCAGCAATAGCGGGAGTAGCACAGATACGCAGTATTTT. Protein sequence: CASSNSGSSTDTQYF.

The chain has TRBV6-5 and TRBJ1-1; D is possibly TRBD1 (5 bases). Trimming stripped 7 bases from V and 4 bases from J, with 19 bases between. Germline loops: CDR1 MNHEY, CDR2 SVGAGI. The CDR3 runs 15 residues. The CDR3 DNA reads as TGTGCCAGCACCCGGGGAGGTGGGGCAGGCACTGAAGCTTTCTTT. As protein: CASTRGGGAGTEAFF.

This clone was observed a few times. CDR3 DNA sequence: TGTGCCAGCTCACCAGGGACAGGGGGCGATTCACCCCTCCACTTT. Residues: CASSPGTGGDSPLHF. The J gene is TRBJ1-6, the V gene TRBV18; TRBD1 matches 12 bases. V lost 2 bases and J lost 8; bases outside the gene matches: 1. There are 15 residues in the CDR3. The germline CDR1 and CDR2 sequences are KGHSH and LQKENI. Supplemented by reference TRBV18 and TRBJ1-6, the full variable domain reads NAGVMQNPRHLVRRRGQEARLRCSPMKGHSHVYWYRQLPEEGLKFMVYLQKENIIDESGMPKERFSAEFPKEGPSILRIQQVVRGDSAAYFCASSPGTGGDSPLHFGNGTRLTVT.

The chain couples TRBV7-2 to TRBJ2-3, with 13 bases lining up with TRBD2. V gave up 5 bases and J gave up 7 bases; unmatched junction bases: 3. The CDR3 has 14 residues. Germline V lookup: CDR1 SGHTA, CDR2 FQGNSA. CDR3 sequence: CASSRTSGSYTQYF. In DNA, the CDR3 is TGTGCCAGCAGCCGGACTAGCGGGAGTTATACGCAGTATTTT. Full variable domain (missing parts from reference TRBV7-2 and TRBJ2-3): GAGVSQSPSNKVTEKGKDVELRCDPISGHTALYWYRQSLGQGLEFLIYFQGNSAPDKSGLPSDRFSAERTGGSVSTLTIQRTQQEDSAVYLCASSRTSGSYTQYFGPGTRLTVL.

This chain connects TRBV11-3 to TRBJ2-7; 9 bases align to TRBD2. CDR1 and CDR2 from the germline V gene are SGHNT and YENEEA. The ends lost 1 base at V and 2 bases at J; junction bases unmatched: 3. This CDR3 contains 15 residues. CDR3 sequence reads: CASSLASGAPYEQYF. The CDR3 DNA is TGTGCCAGCAGCTTAGCTAGCGGGGCCCCCTACGAGCAGTACTTC.

V and J are TRBV5-1 and TRBJ2-5; perhaps TRBD1 as D (7 bases). CDR3 length: 15 residues. Germline lookup yields CDR1 SGHRS and CDR2 YFSETQ. V was clipped by 2 bases and J by 5 bases, with 16 bases between them. The CDR3 nucleotides read TGCGCCAGCAGCTTAAGGACAGGTGGGGGGGAGACCCAGTACTTC. Its protein product is CASSLRTGGGETQYF.

The rearrangement uses TRBV1 and TRBJ2-6; the D call in the table, TRBD2, was not verified against the DNA. TRBV1 has pseudogene status. CDR3 size: 18 residues. The CDR3 region has the DNA TGCACCAGCAGCCAAGAGGCTAGCGGGGGCTCTGGGGCCAACGTCCTGACTTTC. It encodes CTSSQEASGGSGANVLTF.

The gene calls are TRBV7-2 and TRBJ2-1; 14 bases agree with TRBD2. The CDR3 spans 14 residues. CDR1 is SGHTA and CDR2 is FQGNSA in the germline V gene. V shed 7 bases, J shed 7 bases, and the junction held 3 bases outside the gene matches. CDR3 nucleotide sequence: TGTGCCAGCAAGGGACTAGCGGGAGCTAATGAGCAGTTCTTC. This encodes CASKGLAGANEQFF.

This chain joins TRBV2 and TRBJ2-5; perhaps TRBD1 as D (7 bases). The germline V and J ends were trimmed by 7 bases and 6 bases, with 21 bases remaining between them. The CDR3 is 15 residues long. Germline V gene sequence: CDR1 SNHLY, CDR2 FYNNEI. The CDR3 DNA reads as TGTGCCAGCAAAATGCGAGGAGGGGGCGAAAAGACCCAGTACTTC. It encodes CASKMRGGGEKTQYF.